Following are 12 T cell receptor beta chains from one sample sequenced in a study of blood T cell repertoires in COVID-19. TCRdb keeps only in-frame clones here, not all; method: immunoSEQ multiplex PCR. The table has more than 9,500 clones, about two thirds seen once; the top ten hold more than 5%. Specimen: peripheral blood. These receptor sequences come from a man between 60 and 75 years old with COVID-19, enrolled during active disease.

The chain joins TRBV19 to TRBJ1-5; 7 nucleotides match TRBD1. Losses at the gene ends were 3 bases for V and 2 bases for J; bases not matched to a gene: 4. The germline V gene has CDR1 LNHDA and CDR2 SQIVND (reference sequence). This CDR3 has 15 amino acids. CDR3 in amino acids: CASSIEGAGNQPQHF. The CDR3 DNA is TGTGCCAGTAGTATTGAGGGGGCCGGCAATCAGCCCCAGCATTTT.

There are a few counts of this clone. The chain has TRBV6-5 and TRBJ1-6; 7 nucleotides agree with TRBD1. Losses at the gene ends were 5 bases for V and 8 bases for J; bases not matched to a gene: 6. Germline CDR1 MNHEY, CDR2 SVGAGI. This CDR3 has 14 amino acids. The chain's CDR3 is CASSPTGWDSPLHF. Written as DNA, the CDR3 is TGTGCCAGCAGTCCGACAGGGTGGGATTCACCCCTCCACTTT.

The chain is built from TRBV27 and TRBJ1-4, with unresolved D. The CDR3 extends over 13 amino acids. The germline gives CDR1 MNHEY, CDR2 SMNVEV (reference sequence). Trimming took off 3 bases at V and 5 bases at J, with 7 bases between the two ends. The CDR3 protein is CASSLRRNEKLFF. In DNA, the CDR3 is TGTGCCAGCAGTTTGAGGCGAAATGAAAAACTGTTTTTT. Full variable domain (missing parts from reference TRBV27 and TRBJ1-4): EAQVTQNPRYLITVTGKKLTVTCSQNMNHEYMSWYRQDPGLGLRQIYYSMNVEVTDKGDVPEGYKVSRKEKRNFPLILESPSPNQTSLYFCASSLRRNEKLFFGSGTQLSVL.

This clone was counted a single time. The chain uses TRBV4-1 and TRBJ1-5; 7 bases agree with TRBD1. The CDR3 has 16 residues. Germline lookup yields CDR1 MGHRA and CDR2 YSYEKL. The V and J ends lost 5 bases and 1 base, in that order; junction bases with no gene match: 8. The CDR3 is CASSLAPTGSNQPQHF. The CDR3 DNA follows: TGCGCCAGCAGCTTAGCTCCGACAGGGAGCAATCAGCCCCAGCATTTT.

V and J are TRBV3-1 (or the pseudogene TRBV3-2) and TRBJ1-2; D gene uncertain. CDR1 is LGHDT and CDR2 is YNNKEL in the germline V gene (reference sequence). Trimming took off 4 bases at V and 5 bases at J, with 17 bases between the two ends. The CDR3 has 15 amino acids. The CDR3, as DNA: TGTGCCAGCAGCCCCCCAGAGGTTTCATGGTATGGCTACACCTTC. Amino acid sequence: CASSPPEVSWYGYTF.

This chain uses TRBV6-1 with TRBJ2-2; D call uncertain. Germline CDR1 and CDR2: MNHNS and SASEGT. The CDR3 totals 13 residues. The V end lost 2 bases, the J end lost 13 bases, and 14 bases lay between the germline ends. CDR3 in DNA: TGTGCCAGCAGTGAATCCCCCCTCCTGCGGCTGTTTTTT. Amino acid sequence: CASSESPLLRLFF.

The chain is built from TRBV13 and TRBJ1-1; the D gene is possibly TRBD1 (5 bases). The germline gives CDR1 PRHDT, CDR2 FYEKMQ (reference sequence). Trimming removed 5 bases from V and 4 bases from J, with 26 bases in between. CDR3 length: 18 amino acids. The CDR3 sequence is CASSRVAGRGGVSTEAFF. For the CDR3, the DNA is TGTGCCAGCAGCCGTGTTGCGGGACGGGGAGGGGTAAGCACTGAAGCTTTCTTT. Variable domain in full (rest from reference TRBV13 and TRBJ1-1): AAGVIQSPRHLIKEKRETATLKCYPIPRHDTVYWYQQGPGQDPQFLISFYEKMQSDKGSIPDRFSAQQFSDYHSELNMSSLELGDSALYFCASSRVAGRGGVSTEAFFGQGTRLTVV.

The chain recombines TRBV18 with TRBJ2-7; tentatively, D is TRBD1 (5 bases). The CDR3 has 11 amino acids. Germline CDR1 reads KGHSH; CDR2 reads LQKENI. V lost 6 bases and J lost 5, with 8 bases in between. The DNA of the CDR3 is TGTGCCAGCTCGTTAGGGGACGAGCAGTACGTC. Translation: CASSLGDEQYV.

The rearrangement joins TRBV12-3 or TRBV12-4 to TRBJ2-7, with a weak D call TRBD1 (7 bases). This CDR3 comprises 12 residues. Here the CDR3 DNA reads TGCGCGGGGCAGGGGGAAACCTACGAGCAGTACGTC. Residues: CAGQGETYEQYV.

The chain is built from TRBV4-3 and TRBJ2-2; D remains unclear. CDR1 is LGHNA and CDR2 is YSLEER in the germline V gene. The CDR3 has 18 residues. The V gene lost 0 bases and the J gene lost 6 bases, with 20 bases spanning the gap. CDR3 amino acids: CASSQEAISILSAGELFF. For the CDR3, the DNA is TGCGCCAGCAGCCAAGAAGCTATTTCGATACTCTCCGCCGGGGAGCTGTTTTTT.

This clone was recorded a few times. The chain combines TRBV27 with TRBJ1-1; the match to TRBD1 covers 8 bases. The CDR3 spans 15 residues. Trimming removed 3 bases from V and 1 base from J; junction bases left unmatched: 4. Germline V gene data show CDR1 as MNHEY and CDR2 as SMNVEV (reference sequence). This CDR3 reads CASSFRGLTNTEAFF. The CDR3 nucleotides are TGTGCCAGCAGTTTCAGGGGGCTAACGAACACTGAAGCTTTCTTT.

This chain connects TRBV3-1 (or the pseudogene TRBV3-2) to TRBJ1-4; D is perhaps TRBD1 (5 bases). Trimming took off 8 bases at V and 0 bases at J, with 13 bases between the two ends. Per germline, CDR1 LGHDT and CDR2 YNNKEL (reference sequence). This CDR3 is 15 amino acids long. The CDR3 DNA is TGTGCCAGCTCAATCCGGGGGACAACTAATGAAAAACTGTTTTTT. This gives the protein CASSIRGTTNEKLFF.